This TCR beta chain appears in the sequencing data of a study of early T cells in non-severe SARS-CoV-2 infection. Unique molecular identifiers tagged individual cDNA molecules. One entry per CDR3 protein, called by TCRdb with MiXCR from the 5' RACE reads. The sample records 90,000 to 130,000 distinct CDR3 sequences, over 9.5% being singletons. The V end lost 1 base, the J end lost 6 bases, and 14 bases lay between the germline ends. This CDR3 has 15 amino acids. Per the germline V gene, CDR1 is SGHNT and CDR2 is YENEEA. This receptor was identified in an adult who was a healthcare worker with PCR-confirmed SARS-CoV-2 infection or an uninfected control (not recorded which). The genes are TRBV11-3 and TRBJ2-3; D might be TRBD1 or TRBD2, each matching 5 bases. The sample in question was whole blood, obtained at baseline. In nucleotides, the CDR3 is TGTGCCAGCAGCTTAGGGCGGGCAGGGAAGGATACGCAGTATTTT. This sequence encodes CASSLGRAGKDTQYF.